A single sample is the source of the 27 T cell receptor beta chains below, sequenced in a study of T cell responses to AZD1222 COVID-19 vaccine. Data came from immunoSEQ multiplex PCR; TCRdb stores just in-frame clones and leaves some out. The sample includes about 150,000 clones, approximately 90% of them seen just once. The source material was peripheral blood, sampled on day 0 of AZD1222 vaccination. These receptors were collected from an adult in good health.

The chain recombines TRBV5-1 with TRBJ2-5, with 10 bases lining up with TRBD2. The CDR3 has 15 residues. The V and J ends lost 4 bases and 2 bases, in that order; junction bases with no gene match: 5. Germline values: CDR1 SGHRS, CDR2 YFSETQ. CDR3 sequence reads: CASSPWTSGQETQYF. The CDR3, as DNA: TGCGCCAGCAGCCCCTGGACTAGCGGTCAAGAGACCCAGTACTTC.

The chain combines TRBV5-1 with TRBJ1-6; maybe TRBD1 (5 bases). From germline, CDR1 is SGHRS and CDR2 YFSETQ. This CDR3 has 15 residues. V lost 4 bases, J lost 4 bases, and 12 bases lay in between. CDR3 sequence: CASSEGPRYNSPLHF. As DNA, the CDR3 is TGCGCCAGCAGCGAGGGACCCCGGTATAATTCACCCCTCCACTTT.

This clone was detected once. CDR3 loop: CASSLVARDTIYF. CDR3 bases: TGTGCCAGCAGCTTAGTGGCGAGGGACACCATATATTTT. The gene calls are TRBV7-8 and TRBJ1-3; D gene uncertain. Germline CDR1 reads SGHVS; CDR2 reads FQNEAQ. This CDR3 has 13 amino acids. V was cut by 1 base and J by 8 bases, with 9 bases left in between. Supplemented by reference TRBV7-8 and TRBJ1-3, the full variable domain reads GAGVSQSPRYKVAKRGQDVALRCDPISGHVSLFWYQQALGQGPEFLTYFQNEAQLDKSGLPSDRFFAERPEGSVSTLKIQRTQQEDSAVYLCASSLVARDTIYFGEGSWLTVV.

The chain has TRBV7-9 and TRBJ1-6; D possibly corresponds to TRBD1 (6 bases). V was clipped by 1 base and J by 5 bases, with 9 bases between them. From germline, CDR1 is SEHNR and CDR2 FQNEAQ (reference sequence). This CDR3 contains 15 residues. The DNA for the CDR3 is TGTGCCAGCAGCTTAGGGGACACCAATAATTCACCCCTCCACTTT. Its translation: CASSLGDTNNSPLHF.

The chain recombines TRBV7-2 with TRBJ1-2, with 7 bases that match TRBD1. V dropped 5 bases and J dropped 4; count of bases not matched to a gene: 4. This CDR3 is built from 13 residues. Germline loops: CDR1 SGHTA, CDR2 FQGNSA. CDR3 region: CASSPQGTYGYTF. The CDR3 DNA reads as TGTGCCAGCAGCCCACAGGGGACCTATGGCTACACCTTC.

V gene TRBV29-1 combines with J gene TRBJ2-1; D gene unclear. V lost 3 bases and J 12 bases, leaving 18 bases between the germline ends. Germline V gene lookup returns CDR1 SQVTM and CDR2 ANQGSEA. CDR3 length: 13 residues. CDR3: CSVDTGSPPLQFF. In DNA, the CDR3 is TGCAGCGTTGATACGGGTTCTCCCCCGTTGCAGTTCTTC.

The J gene is TRBJ2-5, the V gene TRBV5-1; a weak D match, TRBD1 (5 bases). This CDR3 is 14 amino acids long. Trimming cost V 2 bases and J 5 bases, with 13 bases left between them. In germline, CDR1 is SGHRS, CDR2 YFSETQ. The DNA for the CDR3 is TGCGCCAGCAGCTTCGACAGTTGGCGTGAGACCCAGTACTTC. Translated: CASSFDSWRETQYF. The variable domain in full, completed from reference TRBV5-1 and TRBJ2-5, reads KAGVTQTPRYLIKTRGQQVTLSCSPISGHRSVSWYQQTPGQGLQFLFEYFSETQRNKGNFPGRFSGRQFSNSRSEMNVSTLELGDSALYLCASSFDSWRETQYFGPGTRLLVL.

V usage is TRBV27 and J usage is TRBJ2-7; D not certain. The CDR3 covers 11 residues. Trimming took 2 bases from V and 11 from J, leaving 10 bases between them. The germline CDR1 and CDR2 sequences are MNHEY and SMNVEV (reference sequence). CDR3 protein: CASSLEAFEYF. Written as DNA, the CDR3 is TGTGCCAGCAGTTTAGAAGCTTTTGAGTACTTC.

The chain joins TRBV28 to TRBJ2-2; 9 bases line up with TRBD1. From germline, CDR1 is MDHEN and CDR2 SYDVKM. V lost 4 bases and J lost 5; bases outside the gene matches: 8. This CDR3 is 16 amino acids long. CDR3 bases: TGTGCCAGCAGTTGGGTGGGACAGGGTAGAACCGGGGAGCTGTTTTTT. It encodes CASSWVGQGRTGELFF.

This clone was counted only a few times. The J gene is TRBJ1-4, the V gene TRBV30, with 7 bases lining up with TRBD1. Per the germline V gene, CDR1 is GTSNPN and CDR2 is SVGIG (reference sequence). The CDR3 totals 14 residues. Trimming removed 0 bases from V and 8 bases from J; junction bases left unmatched: 6. Written as DNA, the CDR3 is TGTGCCTGGAGTGTTACAGGGGCGTGGGAAAAACTGTTTTTT. As protein: CAWSVTGAWEKLFF.

The chain couples TRBV28 to TRBJ1-1; D remains unclear. CDR3 length: 14 residues. Trimming cost V 1 base and J 2 bases, with 8 bases left between them. Germline V gene sequence: CDR1 MDHEN, CDR2 SYDVKM. The CDR3 DNA reads as TGTGCCAGCAGTTTATCCCCGGCAAACACTGAAGCTTTCTTT. Its protein product is CASSLSPANTEAFF.

The chain joins TRBV28 to TRBJ1-1; D is uncertain. There are 14 residues in the CDR3. V was pared by 2 bases and J by 4 bases, with 11 bases between. Germline V lookup: CDR1 MDHEN, CDR2 SYDVKM. CDR3 residues: CASSLLRRGTEAFF. For the CDR3, the DNA is TGTGCCAGCAGTTTACTCAGGCGAGGCACTGAAGCTTTCTTT.

V usage is TRBV27 and J usage is TRBJ1-5; TRBD1 is a possible D gene (6 bases). V dropped 5 bases and J dropped 2 bases, with 13 bases sitting between them. The CDR3 totals 15 residues. Germline V gene data show CDR1 as MNHEY and CDR2 as SMNVEV (reference sequence). The CDR3 DNA is TGTGCCAGCAGTGCCCACAGGGATGGCAATCAGCCCCAGCATTTT. It encodes CASSAHRDGNQPQHF.

J is TRBJ2-1 and V is TRBV6-5; 12 bases map to TRBD2. Germline V gene sequence: CDR1 MNHEY, CDR2 SVGAGI. J was trimmed by 9 bases and V by 7 bases; bases with no gene match: 4. There are 13 residues in the CDR3. The CDR3 DNA reads as TGTGCCAGCACTTCACTAGCGGGGGGTGAGCAGTTCTTC. Translation gives CASTSLAGGEQFF.

V gene TRBV15 combines with J gene TRBJ2-2, with a possible D match to TRBD1 (6 bases). Trimming shortened V by 2 bases and J by 6 bases, and 16 bases separated the two germline ends. The germline V gene has CDR1 LNHNV and CDR2 YYDKDF (reference sequence). CDR3 length: 16 residues. The CDR3 sequence is CATSRTAGVGSGELFF. The CDR3 DNA is TGTGCCACCAGCAGAACCGCAGGGGTTGGGTCCGGGGAGCTGTTTTTT.

J is TRBJ1-4 and V is TRBV5-1; the D gene is possibly TRBD1 (5 bases). The V and J ends lost 0 bases and 0 bases respectively, with 9 bases between them. Germline lookup yields CDR1 SGHRS and CDR2 YFSETQ. The CDR3 totals 16 residues. CDR3 DNA: TGCGCCAGCAGCTTGGGCGCAGGGCCAACTAATGAAAAACTGTTTTTT. This translates into CASSLGAGPTNEKLFF.

A remark on this clone: Other DNA sequences in this specimen translate into the identical CDR3. The chain combines TRBV2 with TRBJ1-5; TRBD1 is a possible D gene (6 bases). This CDR3 comprises 14 residues. The V end lost 3 bases, the J end lost 1 base, and 7 bases lay between the germline ends. Germline V gene sequence: CDR1 SNHLY, CDR2 FYNNEI. The CDR3 DNA sequence: TGTGCCAGCAGTGATAGGGGGAGCAATCAGCCCCAGCATTTT. Protein product: CASSDRGSNQPQHF.

The V gene is TRBV5-4, the J gene TRBJ2-1; tentatively, D is TRBD1 or TRBD2 (5 bases each). Germline CDR1 reads SGHNT; CDR2 reads YYREEE (reference sequence). The length of the CDR3 is 13 residues. V was clipped by 0 bases and J by 9 bases, with 10 bases between them. The chain's CDR3 is CASSLASGTEQFF. CDR3 bases: TGTGCCAGCAGCTTGGCTTCAGGGACTGAGCAGTTCTTC.

J is TRBJ1-2 and V is TRBV2, with no clear D. V lost 7 bases and J 0 bases, leaving 9 bases between the germline ends. CDR3 length: 13 amino acids. CDR1 is SNHLY, CDR2 FYNNEI, per germline. CDR3 protein: CASITGANYGYTF. CDR3 nucleotides: TGTGCCAGCATTACGGGAGCTAACTATGGCTACACCTTC.

The chain couples TRBV9 to TRBJ1-1; D unclear. Germline V CDR1 and CDR2: SGDLS, YYNGEE. The CDR3 covers 13 residues. V gave up 4 bases and J gave up 0 bases, with 7 bases separating them. CDR3 in DNA: TGTGCCAGCAGCTCGGGATTGAACACTGAAGCTTTCTTT. This encodes CASSSGLNTEAFF.

The genes are TRBV11-2 and TRBJ2-7, with a possible D match to TRBD1 (5 bases). V was trimmed by 4 bases and J by 3 bases, leaving 13 bases between them. The CDR3 length is 14 residues. Germline lookup yields CDR1 SGHAT and CDR2 FQNNGV. The CDR3 here is CASSWAGQGYEQYF. The CDR3 DNA follows: TGTGCCAGCAGCTGGGCCGGGCAGGGCTACGAGCAGTACTTC.

Here the CDR3 reads CAWSVPSGGTLHF. Here the CDR3 DNA reads TGTGCCTGGAGTGTCCCCAGTGGCGGTACCCTCCACTTT. This chain uses TRBV30 with TRBJ1-6; D call uncertain. This CDR3 spans 13 amino acids. V lost 0 bases, J lost 14 bases, and 14 bases lay in between. The germline gives CDR1 GTSNPN, CDR2 SVGIG (reference sequence).

The sample holds a few counts of this clone. This chain connects TRBV7-9 to TRBJ2-3; 8 bases align to TRBD1. CDR1 and CDR2 (germline): SEHNR, FQNEAQ (reference sequence). The CDR3 length is 17 residues. J gave up 0 bases and V 3 bases, and 8 bases lay outside the gene matches. The DNA for the CDR3 is TGTGCCAGCAGCTTGGGACAGGACGGCTATAGCACAGATACGCAGTATTTT. Encoded protein: CASSLGQDGYSTDTQYF.

This clone has only one observation. V and J are TRBV7-3 and TRBJ2-5; D may correspond to TRBD1 or TRBD2 (5 bases each). CDR3 length: 14 residues. Per germline, CDR1 SGHTA and CDR2 FQGTGA. Trimming left V 5 bases short and J 4 bases short, with 14 bases between. CDR3 bases: TGTGCCAGCAGCCCCCAGGGACGGAGAGAGACCCAGTACTTC. Protein: CASSPQGRRETQYF.

The chain recombines TRBV11-2 with TRBJ2-7; perhaps TRBD1 as D (6 bases). This CDR3 comprises 17 residues. Trimming left V 0 bases short and J 4 bases short, with 19 bases between. Germline loops: CDR1 SGHAT, CDR2 FQNNGV. CDR3 loop: CASSLDPGQRLVYEQYF. The CDR3 DNA is TGTGCCAGCAGCTTAGACCCAGGACAGCGGCTAGTGTACGAGCAGTACTTC. The entire variable domain, with the rest obtained from reference TRBV11-2 and TRBJ2-7, is as follows: EAGVAQSPRYKIIEKRQSVAFWCNPISGHATLYWYQQILGQGPKLLIQFQNNGVVDDSQLPKDRFSAERLKGVDSTLKIQPAKLEDSAVYLCASSLDPGQRLVYEQYFGPGTRLTVT.

V gene TRBV4-1 combines with J gene TRBJ1-1, with D tentatively TRBD1 (6 bases). Germline CDR1 MGHRA, CDR2 YSYEKL. Trimming removed 0 bases from V and 3 bases from J, with 11 bases in between. The CDR3 has 15 amino acids. CDR3 loop: CASSQDLQGYTEAFF. CDR3 DNA: TGCGCCAGCAGCCAAGACCTACAGGGATACACTGAAGCTTTCTTT.

In nucleotides, the CDR3 is TGCGCCAGCGCCCCGAGCGTGGTCACCGGGGAGCTGTTTTTT. Protein product: CASAPSVVTGELFF. J is TRBJ2-2 and V is TRBV5-1; D is uncertain. The CDR3 has 14 amino acids. The germline V gene encodes CDR1 SGHRS and CDR2 YFSETQ. V was cut by 7 bases and J by 4 bases, with 14 bases left in between.